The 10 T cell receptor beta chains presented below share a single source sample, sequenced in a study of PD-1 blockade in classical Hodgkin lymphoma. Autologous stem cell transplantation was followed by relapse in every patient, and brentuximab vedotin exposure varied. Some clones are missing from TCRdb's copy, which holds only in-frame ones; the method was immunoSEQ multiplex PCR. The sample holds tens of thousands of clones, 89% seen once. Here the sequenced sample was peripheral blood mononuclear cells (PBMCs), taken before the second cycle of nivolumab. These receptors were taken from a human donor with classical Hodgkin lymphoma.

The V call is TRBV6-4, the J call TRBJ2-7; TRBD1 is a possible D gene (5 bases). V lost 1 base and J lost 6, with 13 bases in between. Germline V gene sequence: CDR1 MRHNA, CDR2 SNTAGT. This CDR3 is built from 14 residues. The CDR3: CASSDLRTLREQYF. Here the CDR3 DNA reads TGTGCCAGCAGTGACTTGAGGACACTGCGCGAGCAGTACTTC.

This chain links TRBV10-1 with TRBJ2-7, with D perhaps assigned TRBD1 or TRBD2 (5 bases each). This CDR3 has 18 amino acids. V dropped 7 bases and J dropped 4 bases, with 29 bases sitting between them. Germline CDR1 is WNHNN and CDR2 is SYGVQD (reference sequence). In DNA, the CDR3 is TGCGCCAGCAATCTCCTTACGACCTCGGGGCCGGAGCCTTACGAGCAGTACTTC. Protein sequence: CASNLLTTSGPEPYEQYF.

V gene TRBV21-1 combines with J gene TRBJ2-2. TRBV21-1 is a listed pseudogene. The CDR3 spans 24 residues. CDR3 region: CASSKARCSVVRTPSSPNTGELFF. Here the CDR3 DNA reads TGTGCCAGCAGCAAAGCGCGTTGTTCGGTAGTCCGAACACCGAGTAGTCCGAACACCGGGGAGCTGTTTTTT.

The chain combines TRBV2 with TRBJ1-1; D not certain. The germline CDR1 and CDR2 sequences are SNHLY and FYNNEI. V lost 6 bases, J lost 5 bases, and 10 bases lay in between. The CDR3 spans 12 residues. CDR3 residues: CASSDPGTEAFF. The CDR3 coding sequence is TGTGCCAGCAGCGACCCTGGGACTGAAGCTTTCTTT.

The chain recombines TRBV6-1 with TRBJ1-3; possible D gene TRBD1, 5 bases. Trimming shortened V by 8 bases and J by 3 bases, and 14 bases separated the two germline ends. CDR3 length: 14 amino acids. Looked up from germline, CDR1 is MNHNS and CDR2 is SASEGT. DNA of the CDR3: TGTGCCAGCCTAAGGGGCGTTCTTGGAAACACCATATATTTT. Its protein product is CASLRGVLGNTIYF.

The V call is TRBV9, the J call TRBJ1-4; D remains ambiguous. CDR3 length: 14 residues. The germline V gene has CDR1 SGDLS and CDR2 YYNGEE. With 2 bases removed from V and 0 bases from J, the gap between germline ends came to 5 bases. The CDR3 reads CASSVGPTNEKLFF. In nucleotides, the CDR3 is TGTGCCAGCAGCGTTGGGCCAACTAATGAAAAACTGTTTTTT. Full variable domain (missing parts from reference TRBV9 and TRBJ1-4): DSGVTQTPKHLITATGQRVTLRCSPRSGDLSVYWYQQSLDQGLQFLIQYYNGEERAKGNILERFSAQQFPDLHSELNLSSLELGDSALYFCASSVGPTNEKLFFGSGTQLSVL.

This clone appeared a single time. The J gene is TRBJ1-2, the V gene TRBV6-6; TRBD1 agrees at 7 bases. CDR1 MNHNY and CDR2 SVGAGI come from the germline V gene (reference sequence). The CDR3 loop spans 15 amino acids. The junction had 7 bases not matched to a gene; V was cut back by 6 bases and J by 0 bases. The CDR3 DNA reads TGTGCCAGCAGATTTCCGGGACAGACTAACTATGGCTACACCTTC. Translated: CASRFPGQTNYGYTF.

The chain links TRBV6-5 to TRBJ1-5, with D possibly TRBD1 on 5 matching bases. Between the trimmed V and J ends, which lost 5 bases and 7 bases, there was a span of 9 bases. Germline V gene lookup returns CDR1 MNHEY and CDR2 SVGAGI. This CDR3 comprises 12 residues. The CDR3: CASSPGSQPQHF. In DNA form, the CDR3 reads TGTGCCAGCAGTCCAGGGTCGCAGCCCCAGCATTTT.

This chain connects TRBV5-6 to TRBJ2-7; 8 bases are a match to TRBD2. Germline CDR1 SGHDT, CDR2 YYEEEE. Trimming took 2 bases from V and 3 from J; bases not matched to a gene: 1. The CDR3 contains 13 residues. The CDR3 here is CASSLSGGYEQYF. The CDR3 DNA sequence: TGTGCCAGCAGCTTAAGCGGGGGCTACGAGCAGTACTTC.

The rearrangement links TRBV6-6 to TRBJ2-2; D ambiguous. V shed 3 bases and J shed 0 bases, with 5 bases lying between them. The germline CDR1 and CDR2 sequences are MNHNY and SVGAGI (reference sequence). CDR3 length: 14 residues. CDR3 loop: CASSYYTNTGELFF. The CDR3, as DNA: TGTGCCAGCAGTTATTACACGAACACCGGGGAGCTGTTTTTT.